This T cell receptor (beta chain) was observed in a study of OX40 agonist ivuxolimab in advanced cancers. Study context: The dose-escalation cohort had hepatocellular carcinoma, melanoma, renal cell or head and neck cancer. Study outcomes and limitations: Clones of CD4+ and CD8+ blood T cells grew by week 6 at doses of 0.1 to 3.0 mg/kg. Specificity for antigen went undetermined in the expanded peripheral T cells.

The CDR3 spans 16 residues. J gave up 2 bases and V 5 bases, and 6 bases lay outside the gene matches. Profiling relied on immunoSEQ multiplex PCR, and the TCRdb table lists in-frame clones only, not all of them. The sample contains around 14,000 clones, about 86% of which appear only once. Turning to this clone: Its matching antigen is unknown.

Peripheral blood came from all dose cohorts at three timepoints. The V call is TRBV5-3, the J call TRBJ2-1; 11 bases map to TRBD1. TRBV5-3 carries the ORF label, with uncertain function. This TCR derives from an adult with an advanced solid tumor such as melanoma, head and neck, liver or kidney cancer. The material sequenced was CD4+ or CD8+ T cells sorted from blood, taken in a trial of the OX40 agonist ivuxolimab. The CDR3 protein is CARRSRDRGTYNEQFF. The CDR3, as DNA: TGTGCCAGAAGATCTAGGGACAGGGGGACCTACAATGAGCAGTTCTTC.